The 17 T cell receptor beta chains reported below all come from one sample, sequenced in a study of blood T cell repertoires in COVID-19. TCRdb keeps only in-frame clones here, not all; method: immunoSEQ multiplex PCR. The sample contains 110,000 to 150,000 clones, roughly 84% of which appear only once. Sequencing was carried out using peripheral blood. The receptors were sampled from a man aged 55 to 70 with active or convalescent COVID-19.

The J gene is TRBJ1-1, the V gene TRBV9; 10 bases are shared with TRBD1. With 4 bases clipped from V and 11 bases from J, the junction kept 8 bases outside the gene matches. Germline V gene data show CDR1 as SGDLS and CDR2 as YYNGEE. This CDR3 has 13 residues. In DNA form, the CDR3 reads TGTGCCAGCAGCTTCAAACCGGGACAGGGGGCTTTCTTT. Translating gives CASSFKPGQGAFF.

This clone is a singleton in its sample. The gene calls are TRBV7-9 and TRBJ1-3; 8 nucleotides align to TRBD1. Germline assignment: CDR1 SEHNR and CDR2 FQNEAQ (reference sequence). V was clipped by 5 bases and J by 4 bases; unmatched bases: 10. The CDR3 is made up of 16 amino acids. The CDR3 protein is CASSLTNRGFGNTIYF. Here the CDR3 DNA reads TGTGCCAGCAGCCTTACTAACAGGGGGTTCGGAAACACCATATATTTT.

This clone was observed a single time. This chain links TRBV6-2 or TRBV6-3 with TRBJ2-2, with TRBD1 as a possible D gene (6 bases). Trimming removed 2 bases from V and 5 bases from J, with 9 bases in between. Per germline, CDR1 MNHEY and CDR2 SVGEGT. This CDR3 has 14 amino acids. Here the CDR3 reads CASSYPQGTGELFF. The DNA for the CDR3 is TGTGCCAGCAGTTACCCACAGGGAACCGGGGAGCTGTTTTTT.

The gene calls are TRBV11-3 and TRBJ2-5; 9 bases map to TRBD2. CDR3 length: 15 amino acids. Per the germline V gene, CDR1 is SGHNT and CDR2 is YENEEA. J was trimmed by 1 base and V by 6 bases; bases with no gene match: 6. The CDR3 DNA is TGTGCCAGCAGGGTAGCGGGAGCAGCCCAAGAGACCCAGTACTTC. It is translated as CASRVAGAAQETQYF.

The CDR3: CATSAGTSGADTQYF. The CDR3 DNA reads TGTGCCACCAGTGCAGGGACTAGCGGGGCAGATACGCAGTATTTT. The J gene is TRBJ2-3, the V gene TRBV24-1; 13 nucleotides line up with TRBD2. CDR1 and CDR2 (germline): KGHDR, SFDVKD. This CDR3 spans 15 amino acids. V gave up 5 bases and J gave up 4 bases; unmatched junction bases: 2.

The chain links TRBV6-6 to TRBJ2-7; a weak D match, TRBD2 (5 bases). The CDR3 totals 14 residues. V was shortened by 5 bases and J by 0 bases, with 11 bases between the two germline ends. Germline values: CDR1 MNHNY, CDR2 SVGAGI (reference sequence). CDR3 sequence reads: CASSRLGSSYEQYV. CDR3 nucleotide sequence: TGTGCCAGCAGTCGACTGGGGAGCTCCTACGAGCAGTACGTC.

This chain links TRBV12-3 or TRBV12-4 with TRBJ1-4; D uncertain. The CDR3 loop spans 12 amino acids. The V and J ends lost 10 bases and 8 bases respectively, with 14 bases between them. The CDR3 loop is CATQDAGEKLFF. In DNA form, the CDR3 reads TGTGCCACCCAGGACGCGGGGGAAAAACTGTTTTTT.

This clone was recorded once. The chain combines TRBV7-9 with TRBJ2-5, with 14 bases identical to TRBD2. This CDR3 is 16 amino acids long. Trimming removed 6 bases from V and 5 bases from J; junction bases left unmatched: 8. Germline CDR1 SEHNR, CDR2 FQNEAQ (reference sequence). In DNA form, the CDR3 reads TGTGCCAGCAGTTTCCGACTAGCGGGAGGGGTCGAGACCCAGTACTTC. Translation gives CASSFRLAGGVETQYF.

This clone was counted once. This chain links TRBV11-3 with TRBJ2-3; 7 positions agree with TRBD1. Looked up from germline, CDR1 is SGHNT and CDR2 is YENEEA. J gave up 3 bases and V 5 bases, and 20 bases lay outside the gene matches. This CDR3 has 19 residues. CDR3 protein: CASSKRPLKTGYGTDTQYF. CDR3 coding DNA: TGTGCCAGCAGCAAACGCCCCCTCAAGACAGGGTACGGGACAGATACGCAGTATTTT.

The gene calls are TRBV2 and TRBJ1-4; possible D gene TRBD1, 5 bases. This CDR3 has 16 residues. The V gene's germline CDR1 is SNHLY and CDR2 FYNNEI. Between the trimmed V and J ends, which lost 5 bases and 7 bases, there was a span of 20 bases. This CDR3 is CASSLRGVLIPEKLFF. CDR3 nucleotides: TGTGCCAGCAGTCTCCGGGGGGTGCTAATTCCTGAAAAACTGTTTTTT.

The chain is built from TRBV19 and TRBJ2-1; TRBD2 agrees at 11 bases. The V gene end was trimmed by 6 bases and the J gene end by 6 bases; junction bases not matched to a gene: 7. The CDR3 loop spans 15 amino acids. Germline V gene data show CDR1 as LNHDA and CDR2 as SQIVND (reference sequence). DNA for the CDR3: TGTGCCAGTAGCATGACTAGCGGGGCATTCAATGAGCAGTTCTTC. Translated, it gives CASSMTSGAFNEQFF.

This clone came up a few times. The CDR3 DNA is TGTGCCTGGAGTTGGACTAGCGGGGGGGCCAGGGAGCAGTTCTTC. Residues: CAWSWTSGGAREQFF. The V and J genes are TRBV30 and TRBJ2-1; TRBD2 matches 15 bases. V was clipped by 2 bases and J by 10 bases; unmatched bases: 6. Germline lookup yields CDR1 GTSNPN and CDR2 SVGIG (reference sequence). The CDR3 has 15 residues.

This clone has more than one count but fewer than ten. This chain uses TRBV5-1 with TRBJ2-5, with D possibly matching TRBD2 (6 bases). CDR1 SGHRS and CDR2 YFSETQ come from the germline V gene. This CDR3 has 14 amino acids. The germline V and J ends were trimmed by 4 bases and 8 bases, with 18 bases remaining between them. DNA of the CDR3: TGCGCCAGCAGCAGATTAGCGGAGTCTGTCACCCAGTACTTC. Translation: CASSRLAESVTQYF.

This sequence joins TRBV6-2 or TRBV6-3 and TRBJ1-5, with D perhaps matching TRBD1 (6 bases). The CDR3 is made up of 11 amino acids. The V and J ends lost 6 bases and 11 bases respectively, with 11 bases between them. Germline lookup yields CDR1 MNHEY and CDR2 SVGEGT. CDR3 protein: CASSIGGAQHF. The CDR3 DNA sequence: TGTGCCAGCAGCATAGGGGGTGCCCAGCATTTT.

V and J are TRBV29-1 and TRBJ2-5, with 7 bases aligning to TRBD2. Trimming removed 3 bases from V and 5 bases from J; junction bases left unmatched: 12. The length of the CDR3 is 15 residues. Germline CDR1 SQVTM, CDR2 ANQGSEA. The CDR3 DNA reads as TGCAGCGTTGAGGGGGTGGGAGGGCCCGGCGAGACCCAGTACTTC. Translating gives CSVEGVGGPGETQYF.

This clone was seen only once. The J gene is TRBJ1-2, the V gene TRBV19, with 7 bases aligning to TRBD1. The V gene end was trimmed by 3 bases and the J gene end by 4 bases; junction bases not matched to a gene: 5. The CDR3 consists of 14 residues. Germline-derived CDR1 and CDR2 are LNHDA and SQIVND (reference sequence). The CDR3 DNA follows: TGTGCCAGTAGTATGACCGGGACAGCCTATGGCTACACCTTC. Its translation: CASSMTGTAYGYTF.

This clone was counted a single time. A junction boundary mismatches the germline segment, possibly from a read error. Different DNA sequences within this sample yield the same CDR3. This rearrangement joins TRBV7-9 to TRBJ1-6; 9 bases agree with TRBD1. Germline assignment: CDR1 SEHNR and CDR2 FQNEAQ (reference sequence). This CDR3 is built from 16 residues. CDR3 loop: CASRESWDRAHSPLHF. The CDR3 region has the DNA TGTGCTAGCAGGGAATCATGGGACAGGGCTCATTCACCCCTCCACTTT.